The 22 T cell receptor beta chains in this list originate from one sample, sequenced in a study of graft-versus-host responses after intestinal transplantation. Using immunoSEQ multiplex PCR, the repertoire was profiled, and TCRdb retains in-frame clones only, with some absent. Found here are some 41,000 clones, 75% to 95% of them singletons; the top ten hold 2.3%. The specimen was PBMCs, collected approximately 300 days after intestinal transplant. These receptors were taken from a human patient who received an intestinal transplant, so some T cells may come from the graft donor.

J is TRBJ2-5 and V is TRBV7-2, with 8 bases aligning to TRBD2. This CDR3 region has 15 residues. Trimming took 5 bases from V and 0 from J; bases not matched to a gene: 5. CDR1 SGHTA and CDR2 FQGNSA come from the germline V gene. CDR3 nucleotides: TGTGCCAGCAGCGCCCACGGGGGGGACCAAGAGACCCAGTACTTC. Encoded protein: CASSAHGGDQETQYF.

V and J are TRBV6-6 and TRBJ1-5, with 7 bases that match TRBD1. Trimming removed 4 bases from V and 5 bases from J; junction bases left unmatched: 5. The CDR3 is 14 amino acids. CDR1 and CDR2 from the germline V gene are MNHNY and SVGAGI (reference sequence). CDR3 loop: CASSFDRVYQPQHF. CDR3 nucleotide sequence: TGTGCCAGCAGTTTCGACAGGGTATATCAGCCCCAGCATTTT.

The sample holds a few counts of this clone. The genes are TRBV14 and TRBJ1-4, with D perhaps matching TRBD1 (5 bases). There are 15 residues in the CDR3. Germline V gene lookup returns CDR1 SGHDN and CDR2 FVKESK. Trimming cost V 4 bases and J 7 bases, with 16 bases left between them. As DNA, the CDR3 is TGTGCCAGCAGCCGAGACAGACTGGAGAGTGAAAAACTGTTTTTT. It specifies CASSRDRLESEKLFF.

This chain joins TRBV30 and TRBJ2-7; 7 bases agree with TRBD1. V lost 5 bases and J lost 3; bases outside the gene matches: 7. CDR1 and CDR2 from the germline V gene are GTSNPN and SVGIG (reference sequence). This CDR3 contains 13 residues. The chain's CDR3 is CAWDPGQNYEQYF. The DNA of the CDR3 is TGTGCCTGGGACCCGGGACAGAACTACGAGCAGTACTTC.

The chain is built from TRBV7-6 and TRBJ1-1; D not resolved. Germline V gene data show CDR1 as SGHVS and CDR2 as FNYEAQ. V was pared by 1 base and J by 2 bases, with 2 bases between. The CDR3 totals 12 residues. CDR3 coding DNA: TGTGCCAGCAGCTTAGACAACACTGAAGCTTTCTTT. Translation: CASSLDNTEAFF. The full variable domain, its missing parts supplied by reference TRBV7-6 and TRBJ1-1, is GAGVSQSPRYKVTKRGQDVALRCDPISGHVSLYWYRQALGQGPEFLTYFNYEAQQDKSGLPNDRFSAERPEGSISTLTIQRTEQRDSAMYRCASSLDNTEAFFGQGTRLTVV.

The chain combines TRBV5-1 with TRBJ1-3; D perhaps matches TRBD1 (5 bases). Germline values: CDR1 SGHRS, CDR2 YFSETQ. This CDR3 has 17 residues. V lost 3 bases, J lost 2 bases, and 18 bases lay in between. Here the CDR3 reads CASSSTNTGGAGNTIYF. CDR3 bases: TGCGCCAGCAGCTCGACAAATACAGGTGGGGCTGGAAACACCATATATTTT. Full variable domain (missing parts from reference TRBV5-1 and TRBJ1-3): KAGVTQTPRYLIKTRGQQVTLSCSPISGHRSVSWYQQTPGQGLQFLFEYFSETQRNKGNFPGRFSGRQFSNSRSEMNVSTLELGDSALYLCASSSTNTGGAGNTIYFGEGSWLTVV.

This chain connects TRBV5-6 to TRBJ2-5; D is ambiguous. The CDR3 length is 14 residues. The germline V gene has CDR1 SGHDT and CDR2 YYEEEE. V was shortened by 0 bases and J by 7 bases, with 13 bases between the two germline ends. This CDR3 reads CASSLAQLGATQYF. The CDR3, as DNA: TGTGCCAGCAGCTTGGCGCAATTGGGTGCGACCCAGTACTTC.

This clone was detected once. The rearrangement uses TRBV6-1 and TRBJ1-1; D gene ambiguous. Germline V CDR1 and CDR2: MNHNS, SASEGT. V was shortened by 2 bases and J by 1 base, with 5 bases between the two germline ends. The CDR3 totals 13 residues. The CDR3 DNA reads as TGTGCCAGCAGTGAATGGGAGAACACTGAAGCTTTCTTT. Encoded protein: CASSEWENTEAFF.

The rearrangement uses TRBV28 and TRBJ2-3, with D perhaps given as TRBD1 or TRBD2 (7 bases each). Trimming took off 4 bases at V and 1 base at J, with 24 bases between the two ends. Germline CDR1 and CDR2: MDHEN and SYDVKM. This CDR3 comprises 19 residues. In nucleotides, the CDR3 is TGTGCCAGCAGTTCCCTCCCCCGGGGGGTCAGGGGGGGCACAGATACGCAGTATTTT. Residues: CASSSLPRGVRGGTDTQYF.

The V call is TRBV18, the J call TRBJ2-5, with D maybe TRBD1 (5 bases). The J call is uncertain, as TRBJ2-7 better fits the DNA end. Germline CDR1 is KGHSH and CDR2 is LQKENI. This CDR3 spans 13 amino acids. The chain's CDR3 is CASSHDRAYEQYF. CDR3 nucleotides: TGTGCCAGCTCCCATGACAGAGCCTACGAGCAGTACTTC.

This clone was seen just once. The chain couples TRBV5-6 to TRBJ1-6; D is perhaps TRBD1 (5 bases). The germline gives CDR1 SGHDT, CDR2 YYEEEE. The CDR3 loop spans 15 amino acids. V was clipped by 3 bases and J by 6 bases, with 13 bases between them. CDR3 loop: CASSSSDRINSPLHF. The CDR3 DNA reads as TGTGCCAGCAGCTCGTCTGACAGAATTAATTCACCCCTCCACTTT.

The chain has TRBV21-1 and TRBJ2-1; TRBD2 is the table's D call and was not checked against the DNA. TRBV21-1 is a recognized pseudogene. The CDR3 is 17 amino acids. In DNA form, the CDR3 reads TGTGCCAGCAGGGCTGCGGTAGCTAACCATTCCGACAATGAGCAGTTCTTC. It translates to CASRAAVANHSDNEQFF.

The chain recombines TRBV30 with TRBJ2-7, with 9 bases fitting TRBD1. In germline, CDR1 is GTSNPN, CDR2 SVGIG (reference sequence). The CDR3 runs to 13 residues. V dropped 0 bases and J dropped 6; count of bases not matched to a gene: 3. The CDR3 loop reads CAWSVQGAPEQYF. DNA for the CDR3: TGTGCCTGGAGTGTACAGGGGGCTCCCGAGCAGTACTTC.

The chain is built from TRBV6-4 and TRBJ2-5; no clear D. Trimming cost V 4 bases and J 5 bases, with 14 bases left between them. There are 14 residues in the CDR3. CDR1 and CDR2 (germline): MRHNA, SNTAGT. This chain's CDR3 is CASSANDGVETQYF. The CDR3 nucleotides are TGTGCCAGCAGTGCGAATGACGGAGTGGAGACCCAGTACTTC.

The DNA of the CDR3 is TGCGCCATCGCCACGGGTGGACTAGCGGGAGATGAGCAGTACTTC. It yields the protein CAIATGGLAGDEQYF. The chain has TRBV5-1 and TRBJ2-7, with TRBD2 matching 13 bases. V gave up 9 bases and J gave up 7 bases; unmatched junction bases: 13. Per germline, CDR1 SGHRS and CDR2 YFSETQ. The CDR3 is 15 amino acids.

V is TRBV19 and J is TRBJ1-1; 7 bases match TRBD1. V lost 2 bases to trimming and J lost 11 bases; unmatched junction nucleotides: 5. Germline V CDR1 and CDR2: LNHDA, SQIVND (reference sequence). This CDR3 has 12 residues. The CDR3 sequence is CASSIFQGEAFF. The CDR3 region has the DNA TGTGCCAGTAGTATATTCCAGGGGGAGGCTTTCTTT.

The CDR3 is CASSSTRGGTGELFF. The DNA for the CDR3 is TGTGCCAGCAGCTCCACCCGCGGCGGCACCGGGGAGCTGTTTTTT. The chain carries TRBV7-2 and TRBJ2-2; D not resolved. The germline gives CDR1 SGHTA, CDR2 FQGNSA. The CDR3 spans 15 residues. V was pared by 4 bases and J by 4 bases, with 13 bases between.

This clone has only a few counts. The V and J genes are TRBV6-6 and TRBJ1-2; tentative D call: TRBD1 (6 bases). There are 13 residues in the CDR3. CDR1 is MNHNY and CDR2 is SVGAGI in the germline V gene (reference sequence). V was clipped by 6 bases and J by 4 bases, with 12 bases between them. The CDR3 DNA reads TGTGCCAGCAGCGCAGGGGAGGGCTATGGCTACACCTTC. Protein product: CASSAGEGYGYTF.

This clone occurred a few times. The rearrangement uses TRBV15 and TRBJ2-1, with 8 bases matching TRBD2. J was trimmed by 5 bases and V by 7 bases; bases with no gene match: 10. This CDR3 spans 15 amino acids. Germline CDR1 is LNHNV and CDR2 is YYDKDF (reference sequence). DNA of the CDR3: TGTGCCACCATCACCACGGGGGGGGGCAACAATGAGCAGTTCTTC. This translates into CATITTGGGNNEQFF.

This chain connects TRBV19 to TRBJ2-1; D possibly corresponds to TRBD2 (6 bases). The ends were cut back, 9 bases at V and 9 bases at J, with 18 bases in the middle. The CDR3 runs 13 residues. Germline CDR1 reads LNHDA; CDR2 reads SQIVND (reference sequence). The CDR3 nucleotides are TGTGCCAGCCGGGAGCGGTGGGAGCGTGAGCAGTTCTTC. This sequence encodes CASRERWEREQFF.

The chain employs TRBV13 and TRBJ1-3; D is ambiguous. Germline CDR1 PRHDT, CDR2 FYEKMQ (reference sequence). The CDR3 has 12 amino acids. The germline V and J ends were trimmed by 2 bases and 5 bases, with 4 bases remaining between them. The CDR3 sequence is CASSLKRNTIYF. CDR3 DNA sequence: TGTGCCAGCAGCTTAAAGCGAAACACCATATATTTT.

This clone was observed a handful of times. The chain is built from TRBV5-6 and TRBJ1-1; perhaps TRBD1 as D (5 bases). Germline V gene sequence: CDR1 SGHDT, CDR2 YYEEEE. The CDR3 spans 14 residues. Deletions cut 2 bases from V and 2 bases from J, with 10 bases between. The CDR3 loop reads CASSFGDGNTEAFF. The CDR3 nucleotides are TGTGCCAGCAGCTTTGGGGACGGAAACACTGAAGCTTTCTTT.